Listed below are T cell receptor beta chains from one sample, sequenced in a study of T-cell memory formation after mild COVID-19. TCRdb ran MiXCR on the 5' RACE reads and lists one entry per CDR3 protein. The repertoire holds 350,000 to 500,000 distinct CDR3 sequences, with 20% as singletons. Sequenced sample: PBMCs or a T cell subset sorted from them (not recorded which). The receptors were sampled from an adult woman who had mild COVID-19 (a few samples of this study predate the infection). Cell type and time point are not known. Both conserved end residues are part of each CDR3. Fields, in order: V gene, D gene, J gene, clone size, CDR3 DNA, CDR3 protein. A D gene is named only where the DNA matches it firmly. Some rows mark clone size as missing; the rest say once, few, many or name a class of expanded clone.

TRBV10-3	NA	TRBJ2-3	NA	TGTGCCATCAGTGTTCATAGCACAGATACGCAGTATTTT	CAISVHSTDTQYF
TRBV9	TRBD2	TRBJ2-7	NA	TGTGCCAGCAGCTCAGGACTAGTCTCCTCCTACGAGCAGTACTTC	CASSSGLVSSYEQYF
TRBV20-1	NA	TRBJ1-1	NA	TGCAGTGCTAGTCAGGGGCACGGGACTGAAGCTTTCTTT	CSASQGHGTEAFF
TRBV24-1	TRBD2	TRBJ2-1	NA	TGTGCCACCAGTGAACCGGGGGACTACGAGCAGTTCTTC	CATSEPGDYEQFF
TRBV6-5	TRBD1	TRBJ1-2	NA	TGTGCCAGCAGTCTTTTCCCAGGGGGAATCGGCTATGGCTACACCTTC	CASSLFPGGIGYGYTF
TRBV7-9	NA	TRBJ2-2	NA	TGTGCCAGCAGCTTAGTTCCGCTAGAAGTCCCCGGGGAGCTGTTTTTT	CASSLVPLEVPGELFF
TRBV6-5	TRBD1	TRBJ1-4	NA	TGTGCCAGCAGTGTAGGGACAGGGGGCTATGAAAAACTGTTTTTT	CASSVGTGGYEKLFF
TRBV15	NA	TRBJ1-1	few	TGTGCCACCAACCGAAGACGTGGGGGAGGGACTGAAGCTTTCTTT	CATNRRRGGGTEAFF
TRBV5-1	TRBD1	TRBJ2-7	NA	TGCGCCAGCAGCTCCGCGACGAGACAGGGGAGGTACGAGCAGTACTTC	CASSSATRQGRYEQYF
TRBV18	TRBD1	TRBJ1-5	few	TGTGCCAGCTCACCAGTACGGACAGGGTTTCAGAATCAGCCCCAGCATTTT	CASSPVRTGFQNQPQHF
TRBV3-1	NA	TRBJ2-5	NA	TGTGCCAGCAGCCAAGGTCTGACCGTGTACCAAGAGACCCAGTACTTC	CASSQGLTVYQETQYF
TRBV10-3	NA	TRBJ1-1	few	TGTGCCATCAGTGAGTCGCAGGGCAATGAAGCTTTCTTT	CAISESQGNEAFF
TRBV7-3	NA	TRBJ2-1	few	TGTGCCAGCAGCCGTACCGGGACTTTCAGGGATGAGCAGTTCTTC	CASSRTGTFRDEQFF
TRBV20-1	NA	TRBJ2-1	few	TGCAGTGCCTCGGCGCGGGACGTATACAATGAGCAGTTCTTC	CSASARDVYNEQFF
TRBV2	TRBD2	TRBJ2-1	few	TGTGCCAGCAGTGAGAGTAGCGGGACCTACAATGAGCAGTTCTTC	CASSESSGTYNEQFF
TRBV19	NA	TRBJ1-2	NA	TGTGCCAGTAGTATACTGGGACGGGAGCGCGATGGCTACACCTTC	CASSILGRERDGYTF
TRBV5-1	NA	TRBJ2-1	NA	TGCGCCAGCAGCGCCGACCAGCCCCCTTACAATGAGCAGTTCTTC	CASSADQPPYNEQFF
TRBV7-9	NA	TRBJ2-5	many	TGTGCCAGCAGCTTATCCGGTCAAGAGACCCAGTACTTC	CASSLSGQETQYF
TRBV19	NA	TRBJ2-1	few	TGTGCCAGTAGTTCTATGGGAGGACGGCATGAGCAGTTCTTC	CASSSMGGRHEQFF
TRBV10-3	NA	TRBJ1-1	few	TGTGCCATCAGTGAGTCGGGAGGGACGGGGAACTTGAACACTGAAGCTTTCTTT	CAISESGGTGNLNTEAFF
TRBV7-2	TRBD1	TRBJ2-2	few	TGTGCCAGCAGCCGCGGACAGGCGAACACCGGGGAGCTGTTTTTT	CASSRGQANTGELFF
TRBV4-3	NA	TRBJ2-7	NA	TGCGCCAGCAGCTTCTGGGGCCAGGGACCCATCTCCTACGAGCAGTACTTC	CASSFWGQGPISYEQYF
TRBV20-1	NA	TRBJ1-1	NA	TGCAGTGCTAGAGAGGGGGGACCGAACACTGAAGCTTTCTTT	CSAREGGPNTEAFF
TRBV7-9	TRBD1	TRBJ2-3	NA	TGTGCCAGCACCAACAGGGGCGATTCAGATACGCAGTATTTT	CASTNRGDSDTQYF
TRBV30	TRBD2	TRBJ2-7	NA	TGTGCCTGGAGCGGTCGACTAGCGGGAGAGCGGGGTGGTATATACGAGCAGTACTTC	CAWSGRLAGERGGIYEQYF
TRBV4-2	TRBD1	TRBJ2-5	few	TGTGCCAGCAGGGGACAGGGAGGTGAGACCCAGTACTTC	CASRGQGGETQYF
TRBV29-1	TRBD1	TRBJ2-6	NA	TGCAGCGTTGGAAGGACAGGGGGCTCTGGGGCCAACGTCCTGACTTTC	CSVGRTGGSGANVLTF
TRBV11-2	NA	TRBJ1-2	few	TGTGCCAGCAGCACCAAACCGGGGGGTGGCTACACCTTC	CASSTKPGGGYTF
TRBV12-3/TRBV12-4	NA	TRBJ1-6	few	TGTGCCAGCAGTTCTAGGGACGGACTAAATTCACCCCTCCACTTT	CASSSRDGLNSPLHF
TRBV4-1	NA	TRBJ1-5	few	TGCGCCAGCAGCCAAACAGGGCTCGGCAATCAGCCCCAGCATTTT	CASSQTGLGNQPQHF
TRBV6-6	NA	TRBJ2-5	few	TGTGCCAGCAGTGCCGGGGCCAGGGACCAGTACTTC	CASSAGARDQYF
TRBV7-6	NA	TRBJ2-7	few	TGTGCCAGCAGCTTAGCATTACGGGGCCCCTCCTACGAGCAGTACTTC	CASSLALRGPSYEQYF
TRBV20-1	NA	TRBJ2-3	NA	TGCAGTGCTAGAGATCCCGTAGATACGCAGTATTTT	CSARDPVDTQYF
TRBV18	NA	TRBJ1-5	NA	TGTGCCAGCTCACAGGGGGACGGCAATCAGCCCCAGCATTTT	CASSQGDGNQPQHF
TRBV9	NA	TRBJ2-1	few	TGTGCCAGCAGCGTAGGTCCGAGTAGCTCCTACAATGAGCAGTTCTTC	CASSVGPSSSYNEQFF
TRBV6-5	TRBD2	TRBJ2-7	NA	TGTGCCAGCAGCCTTTACCGGGGGGCCTACGAGCAGTACTTC	CASSLYRGAYEQYF
TRBV4-1	NA	TRBJ2-7	few	TGCGCCAGCAGCCAAGAGAGCGGGCACCTCTCCTACGAGCAGTACTTC	CASSQESGHLSYEQYF
TRBV29-1	TRBD1	TRBJ1-2	few	TGCAGCGTTCGGCAGGGGGCGTATGGCTACACCTTC	CSVRQGAYGYTF
TRBV20-1	TRBD1	TRBJ1-5	few	TGCAGTGCTACCCCGACAGGGGGCGTGGGACAGCCCCAGCATTTT	CSATPTGGVGQPQHF